What follows are 5 T cell receptor beta chains derived from one specimen sequenced in a study of T cells in Graves' hyperthyroidism and ophthalmopathy. TCR beta CDR3 sequences were amplified from RNA transcripts. An initial round of RT-PCR targeting the TCR CDR3 relied on the HTBI primer set. TCRdb reprocessed the multiplex PCR reads with MiXCR, giving one entry per CDR3 protein. The sample lists about 720,000 distinct CDR3 sequences; roughly 20% were seen once. Sequencing was performed on blood. All receptors come from a woman between 50 and 59 years old with Graves' hyperthyroidism that later progressed to Graves' ophthalmopathy.

The table lists this clonotype with many counts. The gene calls are TRBV7-2 and TRBJ2-5; D is possibly TRBD1 (5 bases). CDR3 length equals 14 residues. The ends were cut back, 3 bases at V and 5 bases at J, with 13 bases in the middle. Germline lookup yields CDR1 SGHTA and CDR2 FQGNSA. CDR3 amino acids: CASSFNSGMETQYF. The DNA of the CDR3 is TGTGCCAGCAGCTTCAATTCAGGGATGGAGACCCAGTACTTC.

This clonotype was seen more than once but under ten times. V and J are TRBV10-3 and TRBJ2-1, with no clear D. The V gene lost 2 bases and the J gene lost 13 bases, with 15 bases spanning the gap. This CDR3 contains 13 residues. From germline, CDR1 is ENHRY and CDR2 SYGVKD. Here the CDR3 reads CAISEGVKENQFF. The CDR3 DNA is TGTGCCATCAGTGAGGGGGTCAAGGAAAATCAGTTCTTC.

The chain combines TRBV6-1 with TRBJ1-2, with D possibly matching TRBD1 (5 bases). The CDR3 is 14 residues long. Trimming stripped 5 bases from V and 4 bases from J, with 14 bases between. The germline V gene has CDR1 MNHNS and CDR2 SASEGT. CDR3 amino acids: CASSMGRASYGYTF. The CDR3 nucleotides read TGTGCCAGCAGTATGGGCAGGGCAAGCTATGGCTACACCTTC.

The V and J genes are TRBV2 and TRBJ1-3, with D unclear. The CDR3 spans 12 residues. Germline CDR1 and CDR2: SNHLY and FYNNEI. With 8 bases removed from V and 5 bases from J, the gap between germline ends came to 10 bases. The CDR3 region is CASQRTRNTIYF. The DNA of the CDR3 is TGTGCCAGCCAAAGGACCAGAAACACCATATATTTT.

The chain is built from TRBV7-9 and TRBJ1-3, with D perhaps matching TRBD1 (6 bases). The germline V and J ends were trimmed by 7 bases and 2 bases, with 15 bases remaining between them. This CDR3 is built from 15 residues. Germline lookup yields CDR1 SEHNR and CDR2 FQNEAQ (reference sequence). CDR3 sequence: CASTSMGAPGNTIYF. The DNA for the CDR3 is TGTGCCAGCACCTCGATGGGGGCCCCTGGAAACACCATATATTTT.